These T cell receptor beta chains were read from a single sample in a study of early T cells in non-severe SARS-CoV-2 infection. Each CDR3 protein gets one entry after TCRdb re-called the 5' RACE reads with MiXCR. The data show under 50,000 distinct CDR3 sequences, with about 4.6% seen just once and around 6% held by the top ten. The sequencing sample was made of whole blood. The receptor set was obtained from an adult who was a healthcare worker with PCR-confirmed SARS-CoV-2 infection or an uninfected control (not recorded which). The CDR3 runs from the conserved cysteine through the conserved F or W. A D gene is named only where the DNA matches it firmly. Not all rows give a size; the values are once, few, many and, for expanded clones, a class.

D: -
size: many
J: TRBJ1-1
V: TRBV5-4
DNA: TGTGCCAGCAGCATGGAATTTACTATGAACACTGAAGCTTTCTTT
CDR3: CASSMEFTMNTEAFF

D: -
size: many
J: TRBJ2-5
V: TRBV24-1
DNA: TGTGCCACCTCCCGGGGCGCGGGATCGGAAGAGACCCAGTACTTC
CDR3: CATSRGAGSEETQYF

D: -
size: many
J: TRBJ1-1
V: TRBV20-1
DNA: TGCAGTGCTAGAGATTACCTCGGCACTGAAGCTTTCTTT
CDR3: CSARDYLGTEAFF

D: -
size: -
J: TRBJ2-1
V: TRBV20-1
DNA: TGCAGTGCGAGCCGCCCTCCGGGTATAAATGAGCAGTTCTTC
CDR3: CSASRPPGINEQFF

D: TRBD1
size: many
J: TRBJ2-7
V: TRBV20-1
DNA: TGCAGTGCTAAACCGGGACAGGGTGCGCGATACGAGCAGTACTTC
CDR3: CSAKPGQGARYEQYF

D: -
size: -
J: TRBJ2-2
V: TRBV30
DNA: TGTGCCTGGAGTGTACTCGGGCGGGAGCTGTTTTTT
CDR3: CAWSVLGRELFF

D: -
size: many
J: TRBJ2-1
V: TRBV7-9
DNA: TGTGCCAGCAGCTTAGAGTCTGGTTGGAATGAGCAGTTCTTC
CDR3: CASSLESGWNEQFF

D: -
size: many
J: TRBJ2-7
V: TRBV7-6
DNA: TGTGCCAGCAGCTTAGGCCCAGCCTCCTACGAGCAGTACTTC
CDR3: CASSLGPASYEQYF

D: TRBD2
size: many
J: TRBJ2-5
V: TRBV11-2
DNA: TGTGCCAGCAGCCCACCAGCGGGGGGTCGGGAGACCCAGTACTTC
CDR3: CASSPPAGGRETQYF

D: TRBD2
size: -
J: TRBJ2-5
V: TRBV3-1
DNA: TGTGCCAGCAGCCACTTACTAGCGGACCTCCAAGAGACCCAGTACTTC
CDR3: CASSHLLADLQETQYF

D: TRBD1
size: many
J: TRBJ2-2
V: TRBV7-2
DNA: TGTGCCAGCAGCGCGCACCGGGACAGGGCCAGATATTTGGGCGGGGAGCTGTTTTTT
CDR3: CASSAHRDRARYLGGELFF

D: -
size: -
J: TRBJ1-1
V: TRBV7-8
DNA: TGTGTCAGCAGCTTAGGTGAGAACACTGAAGCTTTCTTT
CDR3: CVSSLGENTEAFF

D: -
size: many
J: TRBJ1-1
V: TRBV10-3
DNA: TGTGCCATCAGTGAGCAACAGGGGAACACTGAAGCTTTCTTT
CDR3: CAISEQQGNTEAFF

D: TRBD2
size: many
J: TRBJ2-3
V: TRBV12-3/TRBV12-4
DNA: TGTGCCAGCAGTTTGAGGGAGGGAGATACGCAGTATTTT
CDR3: CASSLREGDTQYF

D: -
size: many
J: TRBJ1-5
V: TRBV7-9
DNA: TGTGCCAGCAGCTCCGGCAATCAGCCCCAGCATTTT
CDR3: CASSSGNQPQHF

D: TRBD1
size: many
J: TRBJ1-2
V: TRBV29-1
DNA: TGCAGCGTTGGTTCCCGACAGGGGGCAGGAGGCTACACCTTC
CDR3: CSVGSRQGAGGYTF

D: -
size: many
J: TRBJ2-7
V: TRBV3-1
DNA: TGTGCCAGCAGCCAGGCACCGGACACCACCTACGAGCAGTACTTC
CDR3: CASSQAPDTTYEQYF

D: -
size: many
J: TRBJ1-6
V: TRBV7-2
DNA: TGTGCCAGCAGCTCATATAATTCACCCCTCCACTTT
CDR3: CASSSYNSPLHF

D: TRBD1
size: many
J: TRBJ1-5
V: TRBV6-2/TRBV6-3
DNA: TGTGCCAGCAGTTGGGACAGGGTCGACCAGCCCCAGCATTTT
CDR3: CASSWDRVDQPQHF

D: -
size: many
J: TRBJ1-1
V: TRBV5-1
DNA: TGCGCCAGCAGCTTTCACCAACTGGCTGAAGCTTTCTTT
CDR3: CASSFHQLAEAFF

D: -
size: few
J: TRBJ2-1
V: TRBV28
DNA: TGTGCCAGCAGCGCTCCCGCGCGCAATGAGCAGTTCTTC
CDR3: CASSAPARNEQFF

D: -
size: many
J: TRBJ2-5
V: TRBV7-6
DNA: TGTGCCAGCAGCCGCAGGGGTGGAGAGACCCAGTACTTC
CDR3: CASSRRGGETQYF

D: TRBD1
size: few
J: TRBJ2-7
V: TRBV20-1
DNA: TGCAGTGCCGCAGGGGGGACAGGGGAGAACGAGCAGTACTTC
CDR3: CSAAGGTGENEQYF

D: TRBD1
size: many
J: TRBJ2-1
V: TRBV11-3
DNA: TGTGCCAGCAGCTCCACTACAGGGGGGAACTACAATGAGCAGTTCTTC
CDR3: CASSSTTGGNYNEQFF

D: TRBD1
size: many
J: TRBJ1-5
V: TRBV15
DNA: TGTGCCACCAGCAGAGCCCGGACAGGGTTTGGCAATCAGCCCCAGCATTTT
CDR3: CATSRARTGFGNQPQHF

D: -
size: many
J: TRBJ2-7
V: TRBV12-3/TRBV12-4
DNA: TGTGCCAGCAGTTTAGACACTTGGGGGGAGGACGAGCAGTACTTC
CDR3: CASSLDTWGEDEQYF

D: TRBD1
size: many
J: TRBJ1-2
V: TRBV30
DNA: TGTGCCTGGAGTATATTGGGACAGAATTATGGCTACACCTTC
CDR3: CAWSILGQNYGYTF

D: -
size: -
J: TRBJ2-3
V: TRBV24-1
DNA: TGTGCCACCAGTGATTTGCGGGAGAGTGCAGATACGCAGTATTTT
CDR3: CATSDLRESADTQYF

D: -
size: many
J: TRBJ1-3
V: TRBV3-1
DNA: TGTGCCAGCAGCCAAGAGGGTTTTGGAAACACCATATATTTT
CDR3: CASSQEGFGNTIYF

D: TRBD2
size: many
J: TRBJ2-3
V: TRBV11-3
DNA: TGTGCCAGCAGCTTAGCAGCGGGAGCAGATACGCAGTATTTT
CDR3: CASSLAAGADTQYF

D: TRBD2
size: many
J: TRBJ2-5
V: TRBV7-7
DNA: TGTGCCAGCAGCCCCAGGACTAGCGGATTGGAGACCCAGTACTTC
CDR3: CASSPRTSGLETQYF

D: -
size: many
J: TRBJ1-6
V: TRBV30
DNA: TGTGCCTGGAGTATCGACAGTCCAGTATCCCATTCACCCCTCCACTTT
CDR3: CAWSIDSPVSHSPLHF

D: TRBD2
size: many
J: TRBJ2-1
V: TRBV7-6
DNA: TGTGCCAGCAGCTTAGTTAGCGGGAATCGGGGTGAGCAGTTCTTC
CDR3: CASSLVSGNRGEQFF

D: -
size: many
J: TRBJ2-3
V: TRBV7-2
DNA: TGTGCCAGCAGCTTAGGAGGGCCAGTGACAGATACGCAGTATTTT
CDR3: CASSLGGPVTDTQYF

D: -
size: few
J: TRBJ2-5
V: TRBV5-1
DNA: TGCGCCAGCAGATTGGCCGGCCAAGAGACCCAGTACTTC
CDR3: CASRLAGQETQYF

D: TRBD2
size: many
J: TRBJ2-3
V: TRBV2
DNA: TGTGCCAGCAGTGCCAGGACTAGCGGGAAGGATACGCAGTATTTT
CDR3: CASSARTSGKDTQYF

D: -
size: many
J: TRBJ2-3
V: TRBV10-3
DNA: TGTGCCATCAGTGAGTCGCCCGGCGGGGTTTCAGATACGCAGTATTTT
CDR3: CAISESPGGVSDTQYF

D: -
size: few
J: TRBJ1-1
V: TRBV7-6
DNA: TGTGCCAGCAGCATACAGGGTAACACTGAAGCTTTCTTT
CDR3: CASSIQGNTEAFF

D: -
size: many
J: TRBJ2-2
V: TRBV24-1
DNA: TGTGCCACCAGTGCGGACGGAGGCACCGGGGAGCTGTTTTTT
CDR3: CATSADGGTGELFF

D: TRBD1
size: many
J: TRBJ2-3
V: TRBV23-1
DNA: TGCGCCAGCAGGCGTACGGAACAGGGGGATTTAATATCTAGCACAGATACGCAGTATTTT
CDR3: CASRRTEQGDLISSTDTQYF

D: TRBD1
size: many
J: TRBJ2-2
V: TRBV6-5
DNA: TGTGCCAGCAGTTCCACCGGGACAGGGAACACCGGGGAGCTGTTTTTT
CDR3: CASSSTGTGNTGELFF

D: -
size: few
J: TRBJ1-1
V: TRBV5-4
DNA: TGTGCCAGCAGCTCCCTAGGGACATTGAACACTGAAGCTTTCTTT
CDR3: CASSSLGTLNTEAFF

D: -
size: -
J: TRBJ2-2
V: TRBV10-1
DNA: TGCGCCAGCAGTGATTTAAACACCGGGGAGCTGTTTTTT
CDR3: CASSDLNTGELFF

D: -
size: few
J: TRBJ2-1
V: TRBV19
DNA: TGTGCCAGTAGTCCCATCACAGGGAGCTCCTACAATGAGCAGTTCTTC
CDR3: CASSPITGSSYNEQFF

D: -
size: many
J: TRBJ2-3
V: TRBV7-3
DNA: TGTGCCAGCAGCTTAACGGGGCCGTTCGCAGATACGCAGTATTTT
CDR3: CASSLTGPFADTQYF

D: -
size: many
J: TRBJ2-2
V: TRBV6-2/TRBV6-3
DNA: TGTGCCAGCAGTTACTCGAGGGGGTCCGGGGAGCTGTTTTTT
CDR3: CASSYSRGSGELFF

D: -
size: few
J: TRBJ2-3
V: TRBV7-8
DNA: TGTGCCAGCAGCTTATCCGACTTGAACGCCCAGTATTTT
CDR3: CASSLSDLNAQYF

D: -
size: many
J: TRBJ2-3
V: TRBV5-1
DNA: TGCGCCAGCAGCTTGGAGGGAGCAGATACGCAGTATTTT
CDR3: CASSLEGADTQYF

D: -
size: many
J: TRBJ2-1
V: TRBV12-3/TRBV12-4
DNA: TGTGCCAGCAGTTTCGGGGTAAGAAGCTCCTACAATGAGCAGTTCTTC
CDR3: CASSFGVRSSYNEQFF

D: -
size: many
J: TRBJ1-4
V: TRBV20-1
DNA: TGCAGTGCTGAATACAGAGGGGGGGAAAAACTGTTTTTT
CDR3: CSAEYRGGEKLFF

D: -
size: few
J: TRBJ2-3
V: TRBV5-4
DNA: TGTGCCAGCAGCTTGAGTCAGGGTAGGACAGATACGCAGTATTTT
CDR3: CASSLSQGRTDTQYF

D: -
size: many
J: TRBJ1-1
V: TRBV27
DNA: TGTGCCAGCAGTTTTAGGGCCAACACTGAAGCTTTCTTT
CDR3: CASSFRANTEAFF

D: -
size: -
J: TRBJ1-1
V: TRBV6-1
DNA: TGTGCCAGCAGTGAAGGTACGGCCCGCGAGCGACTCTTT
CDR3: CASSEGTARERLF

D: TRBD2
size: -
J: TRBJ2-1
V: TRBV29-1
DNA: TGCAGCGTTGGCCTCTTTGCGGGAGTCCTCAATGAGCAGTTCTTC
CDR3: CSVGLFAGVLNEQFF

D: TRBD2
size: many
J: TRBJ2-3
V: TRBV7-2
DNA: TGTGCCAGCAGTTACTCCCCGAGCGGGAGGGCCGCAGATACGCAGTATTTT
CDR3: CASSYSPSGRAADTQYF

D: TRBD2
size: many
J: TRBJ2-1
V: TRBV11-2
DNA: TGTGCCAGCAGCTTCAGCGGGAACAATGAGCAGTTCTTC
CDR3: CASSFSGNNEQFF

D: -
size: many
J: TRBJ1-2
V: TRBV10-2
DNA: TGCGCCAGCAGTGAGGATAATAGCCCTGAGTACACCTTC
CDR3: CASSEDNSPEYTF